This T cell receptor (beta chain) was recovered during a study of siplizumab effects on memory and regulatory T cells. Broader study findings: Memory cells seemed less diverse than naive T cells, which also seemed major contributors to the alloresponse. Whether the proliferating Tregs (from siplizumab cultures) were suppressive was not confirmed. Siplizumab significantly lowered the alloreactive sequences that could be traced to unstimulated CD4+ memory cells.

Germline V gene sequence: CDR1 MNHEY, CDR2 SMNVEV (reference sequence). The CDR3 is 12 amino acids. V was clipped by 5 bases and J by 7 bases, with 11 bases between them. Comment on this clone: The antigen remains unidentified.

Libraries were prepared by immunoSEQ multiplex PCR; TCRdb keeps only in-frame clonotypes and omits some of them. The profile shows over 85,000 clones, around 90% of them singletons. Sequencing used CD4+ T cells sorted from blood. The chain employs TRBV27 and TRBJ1-2; tentatively, D is TRBD1 (6 bases). The sequence was collected from a human donor in good health. CDR3 DNA: TGTGCCAGCAGTCAACAGGGTACTGGCTACACCTTC. This sequence encodes CASSQQGTGYTF.